The 9 T cell receptor beta chains presented below share a single source sample, sequenced in a study of blood T cell repertoires in COVID-19. TCRdb's table, derived via immunoSEQ multiplex PCR, lists solely in-frame clones and lacks some. In the table there are about 74,000 clones, roughly 76% of which are singletons. Material for sequencing was peripheral blood. All receptors come from a man between 65 and 80 years old with active or convalescent COVID-19.

The chain joins TRBV11-2 to TRBJ2-7, with TRBD2 matching over 9 bases. This CDR3 is 16 amino acids long. Trimming removed 4 bases from V and 8 bases from J; junction bases left unmatched: 15. Germline CDR1 SGHAT, CDR2 FQNNGV. Here the CDR3 reads CASSSEGSGGGKKQYF. The CDR3, as DNA: TGTGCCAGCAGCTCCGAAGGTAGCGGGGGTGGGAAGAAGCAGTACTTC.

This rearrangement joins TRBV5-6 to TRBJ2-1; tentatively, D is TRBD2 (5 bases). V was trimmed by 4 bases and J by 10 bases, leaving 12 bases between them. The CDR3 has 12 residues. Germline CDR1 reads SGHDT; CDR2 reads YYEEEE. Written as DNA, the CDR3 is TGTGCCAGCAGCCGGGTGGGAGTCGAGCAGTTCTTC. Protein sequence: CASSRVGVEQFF.

The chain links TRBV5-1 to TRBJ2-7, with a tentative D call TRBD1 (6 bases). Per the germline V gene, CDR1 is SGHRS and CDR2 is YFSETQ. V was trimmed by 4 bases and J by 3 bases, leaving 14 bases between them. The CDR3 length is 14 residues. The CDR3 spells CASSPGTSDYEQYF. The CDR3, as DNA: TGCGCCAGCAGCCCCGGGACATCAGACTACGAGCAGTACTTC.

The CDR3 DNA is TGTGCCAGCAGCCAGGGTTTAGGTCGACAGGGGCCCTACAATGAGCAGTTCTTC. Its translation: CASSQGLGRQGPYNEQFF. V and J are TRBV11-2 and TRBJ2-1; 8 bases line up with TRBD1. CDR1 is SGHAT, CDR2 FQNNGV, per germline. The V and J ends lost 5 bases and 2 bases, in that order; junction bases with no gene match: 14. CDR3 length: 18 amino acids. The full variable domain, in which reference TRBV11-2 and TRBJ2-1 provide the parts outside the CDR3, is EAGVAQSPRYKIIEKRQSVAFWCNPISGHATLYWYQQILGQGPKLLIQFQNNGVVDDSQLPKDRFSAERLKGVDSTLKIQPAKLEDSAVYLCASSQGLGRQGPYNEQFFGPGTRLTVL.

The rearrangement links TRBV28 to TRBJ2-7; no firm D call. Germline V gene data show CDR1 as MDHEN and CDR2 as SYDVKM. The V end lost 6 bases, the J end lost 4 bases, and 13 bases lay between the germline ends. This CDR3 has 13 amino acids. The CDR3 DNA reads TGTGCCAGCAGCCCGTCCGTATCTTACGAGCAGTACTTC. Amino acid sequence: CASSPSVSYEQYF.

The gene calls are TRBV29-1 and TRBJ1-1, with D unresolved. Deletions cut 2 bases from V and 4 bases from J, with 14 bases between. The CDR3 is 14 amino acids. The germline CDR1 and CDR2 sequences are SQVTM and ANQGSEA. The CDR3 protein is CSVERRSRGTEAFF. The CDR3, as DNA: TGCAGCGTTGAACGACGGTCCCGAGGCACTGAAGCTTTCTTT.

The rearrangement joins TRBV19 to TRBJ2-3; D might be TRBD1 (6 bases). V lost 7 bases to trimming and J lost 1 base, with 9 bases between them. The CDR3 runs to 13 residues. Germline CDR1 and CDR2: LNHDA and SQIVND (reference sequence). The CDR3 DNA is TGTGCCAGTAAGGGGGATGGCACAGATACGCAGTATTTT. Encoded protein: CASKGDGTDTQYF.

This chain links TRBV3-1 (or the pseudogene TRBV3-2) with TRBJ1-3; weak D call: TRBD1 (5 bases). Trimming removed 0 bases from V and 0 bases from J, with 12 bases in between. This CDR3 is 17 amino acids long. The V gene's germline CDR1 is LGHDT and CDR2 YNNKEL (reference sequence). The CDR3 DNA reads as TGTGCCAGCAGCCAAGAGATTCCGGGACTCTCTGGAAACACCATATATTTT. This gives the protein CASSQEIPGLSGNTIYF.

The rearrangement links TRBV10-3 to TRBJ1-1; 7 bases are a match to TRBD1. Germline V gene data show CDR1 as ENHRY and CDR2 as SYGVKD. The ends lost 11 bases at V and 6 bases at J; junction bases unmatched: 9. The CDR3 is made up of 12 amino acids. CDR3 sequence: CAVGQDLPEAFF. CDR3 nucleotides: TGTGCCGTAGGACAGGACCTTCCTGAAGCTTTCTTT.